The text below deals with one T cell receptor (beta chain). Its binding antigen is unknown. The input lacks base qualities; no much larger clone sits a single base away. The listed sequencing device is Illumina HiSeq 1500. TCRdb redid the processing of the public reads, applying fastp at Q25 and MiXCR, and retained in-frame beta chains. Records with the same CDR3 protein are collapsed into one entry carrying the most frequent genes and DNA. The sample profile shows 300,000 to 400,000 distinct CDR3 sequences; 25% to 30% of them were found once. The leading ten clones occupy around 20% of the sample. This sample is part of a study of T cell repertoires in cytomegalovirus infection (dated by TCRdb to the late 2010s). At the level of the whole study: Alongside well-studied HLA-B-restricted epitopes, the peptide stimulations were aimed at recently identified HLA-C-restricted CMV epitopes, whose presentation resists viral immunomodulation. Donor HLA type was relevant to the analysis, because carriage of CMV infection together with the matching HLA type was indicated by public TCR beta signatures.

The CDR3 starts with the cysteine, ends with the phenylalanine, and has 11 residues. Of all the DNA, just the CDR3 is kept, 33 bases in frame from base 1. Between the V and J ends, shortened by 10 bases and 4 bases respectively, the junction contains 9 bases. The germline V gene specifies ENHRY as CDR1 and SYGVKD as CDR2. Taken with the paper, the label for treatment or condition translates to: in vitro stimulation with specific CMV peptide epitopes to enrich CMV-specific T cells. The study at large found these results: In the ex vivo response, HLA-C-restricted CMV-specific TCR beta clonotypes were dominant, and in two of eight donors the single most frequent clonotype came from this HLA-C-restricted group. In both this cohort and an independent roughly 350-donor cohort, the cumulative frequency of public TCR beta family members distinguished carriers of CMV infection plus the relevant HLA type.

The specimen was cultured PBMCs, collected from culture after CMV antigen stimulation. The chain was built from TRBV10-3 and TRBJ2-3; a weak D assignment points to TRBD1 (6 bases agree). The sequence was obtained from a human donor in good health (CMV status not recorded). Some clones in this sample may be carry-over from other donors' samples. CDR3 protein: CATRGSDTQYF. The DNA is as follows: TGTGCCACCAGGGGATCAGATACGCAGTATTTT.